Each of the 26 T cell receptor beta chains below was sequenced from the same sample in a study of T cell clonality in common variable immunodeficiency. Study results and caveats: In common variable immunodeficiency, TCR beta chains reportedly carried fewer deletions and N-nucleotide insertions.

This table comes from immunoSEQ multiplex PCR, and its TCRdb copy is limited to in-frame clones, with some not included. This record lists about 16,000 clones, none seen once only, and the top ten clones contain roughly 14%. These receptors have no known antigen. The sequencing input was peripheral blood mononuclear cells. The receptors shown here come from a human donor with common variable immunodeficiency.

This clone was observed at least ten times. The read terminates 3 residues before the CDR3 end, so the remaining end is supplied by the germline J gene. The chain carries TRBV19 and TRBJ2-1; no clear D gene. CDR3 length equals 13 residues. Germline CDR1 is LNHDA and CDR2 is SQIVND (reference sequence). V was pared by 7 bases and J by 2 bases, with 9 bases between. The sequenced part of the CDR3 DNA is TGTGCCAGTACTCCGACACCCTACAATGAG. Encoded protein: CASTPTPYNE. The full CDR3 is CASTPTPYNEQFF.

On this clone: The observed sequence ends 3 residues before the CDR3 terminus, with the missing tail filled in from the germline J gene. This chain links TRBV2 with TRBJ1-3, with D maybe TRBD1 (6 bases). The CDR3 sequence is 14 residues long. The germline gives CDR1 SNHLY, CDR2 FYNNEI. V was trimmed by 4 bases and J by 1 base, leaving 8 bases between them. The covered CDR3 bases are TGTGCCAGCAGTGGGACAGCTTCTGGAAACACC. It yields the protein CASSGTASGNT. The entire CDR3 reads CASSGTASGNTIYF. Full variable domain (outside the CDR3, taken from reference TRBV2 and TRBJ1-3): EPEVTQTPSHQVTQMGQEVILRCVPISNHLYFYWYRQILGQKVEFLVSFYNNEISEKSEIFDDQFSVERPDGSNFTLKIRSTKLEDSAMYFCASSGTASGNTIYFGEGSWLTVV.

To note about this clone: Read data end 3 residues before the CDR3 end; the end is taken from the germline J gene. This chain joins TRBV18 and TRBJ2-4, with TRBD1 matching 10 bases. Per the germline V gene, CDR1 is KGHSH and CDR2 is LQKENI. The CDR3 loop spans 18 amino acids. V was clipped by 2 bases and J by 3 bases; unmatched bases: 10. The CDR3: CASSPIGQGGRGKNIQYF. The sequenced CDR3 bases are TGTGCCAGCTCACCAATCGGACAGGGGGGGCGAGGCAAAAACATT.

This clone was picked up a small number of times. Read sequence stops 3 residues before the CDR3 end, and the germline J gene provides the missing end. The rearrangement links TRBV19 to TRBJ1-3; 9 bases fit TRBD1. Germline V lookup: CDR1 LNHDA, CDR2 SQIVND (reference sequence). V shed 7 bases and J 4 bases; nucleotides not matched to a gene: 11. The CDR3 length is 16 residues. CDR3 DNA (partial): TGTGCCAGTACCAAACGGCGGGGGACAGGGGGAAACACC. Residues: CASTKRRGTGGNT. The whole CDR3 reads CASTKRRGTGGNTIYF. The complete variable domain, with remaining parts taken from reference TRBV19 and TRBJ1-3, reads DGGITQSPKYLFRKEGQNVTLSCEQNLNHDAMYWYRQDPGQGLRLIYYSQIVNDFQKGDIAEGYSVSREKKESFPLTVTSAQKNPTAFYLCASTKRRGTGGNTIYFGEGSWLTVV.

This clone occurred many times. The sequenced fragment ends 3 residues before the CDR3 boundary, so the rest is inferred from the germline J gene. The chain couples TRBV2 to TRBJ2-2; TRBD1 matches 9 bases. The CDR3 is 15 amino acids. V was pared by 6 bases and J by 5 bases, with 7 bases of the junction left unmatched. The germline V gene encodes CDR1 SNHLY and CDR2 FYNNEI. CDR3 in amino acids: CASRGDRVVTGELFF. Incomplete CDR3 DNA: TGTGCCAGCAGAGGGGACAGGGTCGTGACCGGGGAG.

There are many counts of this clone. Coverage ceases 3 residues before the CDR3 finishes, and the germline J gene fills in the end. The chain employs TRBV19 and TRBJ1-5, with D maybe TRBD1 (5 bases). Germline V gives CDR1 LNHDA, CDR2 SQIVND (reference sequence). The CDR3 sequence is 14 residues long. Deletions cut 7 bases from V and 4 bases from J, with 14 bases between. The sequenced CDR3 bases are TGTGCCAGTAAACGCGAGGGGAGTAATCAGCCC. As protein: CASKREGSNQP. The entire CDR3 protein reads CASKREGSNQPQHF.

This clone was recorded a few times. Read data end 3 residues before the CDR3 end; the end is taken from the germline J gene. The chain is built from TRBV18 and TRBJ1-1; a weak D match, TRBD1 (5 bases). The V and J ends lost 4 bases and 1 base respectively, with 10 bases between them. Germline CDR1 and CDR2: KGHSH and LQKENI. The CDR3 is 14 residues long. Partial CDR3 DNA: TGTGCCAGCTCACAACAGGAGGGGAACACTGAA. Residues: CASSQQEGNTE. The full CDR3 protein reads CASSQQEGNTEAFF. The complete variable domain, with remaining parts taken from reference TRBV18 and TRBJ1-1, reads NAGVMQNPRHLVRRRGQEARLRCSPMKGHSHVYWYRQLPEEGLKFMVYLQKENIIDESGMPKERFSAEFPKEGPSILRIQQVVRGDSAAYFCASSQQEGNTEAFFGQGTRLTVV.

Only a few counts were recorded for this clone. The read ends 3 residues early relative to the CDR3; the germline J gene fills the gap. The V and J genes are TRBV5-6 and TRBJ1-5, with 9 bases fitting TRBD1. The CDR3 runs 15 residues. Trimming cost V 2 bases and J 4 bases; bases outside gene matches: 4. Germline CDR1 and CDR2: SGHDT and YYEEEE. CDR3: CASSFGQGLNQPQHF. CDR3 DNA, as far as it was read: TGTGCCAGCAGCTTCGGACAGGGGCTAAATCAGCCC.

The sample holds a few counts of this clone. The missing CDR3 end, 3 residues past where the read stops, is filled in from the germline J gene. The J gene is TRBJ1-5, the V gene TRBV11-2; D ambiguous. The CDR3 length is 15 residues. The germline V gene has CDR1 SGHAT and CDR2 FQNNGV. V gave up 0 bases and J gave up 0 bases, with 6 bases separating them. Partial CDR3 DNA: TGTGCCAGCAGCTTAGAAAGGGTTAGCAATCAGCCC. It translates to CASSLERVSNQP. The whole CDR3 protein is CASSLERVSNQPQHF.

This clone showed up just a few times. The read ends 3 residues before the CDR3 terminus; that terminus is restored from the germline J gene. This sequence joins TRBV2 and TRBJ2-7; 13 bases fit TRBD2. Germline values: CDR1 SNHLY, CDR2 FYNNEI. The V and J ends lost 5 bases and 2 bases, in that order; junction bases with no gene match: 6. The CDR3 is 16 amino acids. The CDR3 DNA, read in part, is TGTGCCAGCAGTTCTTTTACTAGCGGGGGGGCCTACGAG. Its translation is CASSSFTSGGAYE. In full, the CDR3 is CASSSFTSGGAYEQYF.

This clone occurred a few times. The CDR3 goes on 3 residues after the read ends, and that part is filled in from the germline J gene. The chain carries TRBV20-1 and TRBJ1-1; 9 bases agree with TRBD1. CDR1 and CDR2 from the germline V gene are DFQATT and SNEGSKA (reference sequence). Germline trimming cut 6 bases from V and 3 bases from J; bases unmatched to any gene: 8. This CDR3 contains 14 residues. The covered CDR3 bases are TGCAGTGCGCGTCCGGGACAGGGATACACTGAA. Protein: CSARPGQGYTE. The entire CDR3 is CSARPGQGYTEAFF.

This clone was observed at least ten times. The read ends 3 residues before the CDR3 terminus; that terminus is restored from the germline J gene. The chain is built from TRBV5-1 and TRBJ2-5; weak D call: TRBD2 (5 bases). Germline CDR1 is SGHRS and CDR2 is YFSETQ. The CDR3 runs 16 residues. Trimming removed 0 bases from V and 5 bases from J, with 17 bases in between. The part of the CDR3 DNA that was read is TGCGCCAGCAGCTTGGCTCTCGGTCTAGCTGGGGAGACC. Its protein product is CASSLALGLAGET. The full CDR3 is CASSLALGLAGETQYF.

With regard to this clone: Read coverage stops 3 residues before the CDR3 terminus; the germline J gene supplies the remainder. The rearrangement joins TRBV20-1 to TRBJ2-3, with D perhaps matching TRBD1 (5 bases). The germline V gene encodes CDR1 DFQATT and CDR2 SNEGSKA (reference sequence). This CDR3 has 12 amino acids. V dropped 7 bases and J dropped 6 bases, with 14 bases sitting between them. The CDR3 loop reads CSVATVLDTQYF. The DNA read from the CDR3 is TGCAGTGTCGCGACAGTTCTGGATACG.

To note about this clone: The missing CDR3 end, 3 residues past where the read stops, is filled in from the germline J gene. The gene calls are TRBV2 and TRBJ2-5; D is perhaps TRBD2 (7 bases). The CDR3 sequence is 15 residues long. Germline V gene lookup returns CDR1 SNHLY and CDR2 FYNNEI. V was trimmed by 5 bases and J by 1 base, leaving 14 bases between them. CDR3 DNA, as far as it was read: TGTGCCAGCAGTCCGGTGGGGGGGGCCCAAGAGACC. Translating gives CASSPVGGAQET. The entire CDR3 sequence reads CASSPVGGAQETQYF.

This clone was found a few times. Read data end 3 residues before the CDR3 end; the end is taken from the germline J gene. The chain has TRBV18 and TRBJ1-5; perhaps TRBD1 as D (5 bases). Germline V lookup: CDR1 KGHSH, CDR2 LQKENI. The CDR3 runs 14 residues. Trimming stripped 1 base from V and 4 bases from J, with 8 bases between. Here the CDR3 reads CASSPQRGNQPQHF. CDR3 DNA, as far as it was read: TGTGCCAGCTCACCACAGAGGGGAAATCAGCCC.

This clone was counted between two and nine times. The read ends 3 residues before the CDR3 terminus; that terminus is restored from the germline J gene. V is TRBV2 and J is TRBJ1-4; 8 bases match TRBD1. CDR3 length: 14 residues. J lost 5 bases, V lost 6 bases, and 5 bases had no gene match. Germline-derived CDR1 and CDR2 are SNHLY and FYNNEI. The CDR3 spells CASRMTGANEKLFF. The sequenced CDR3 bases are TGTGCCAGCAGGATGACAGGGGCGAATGAAAAA.

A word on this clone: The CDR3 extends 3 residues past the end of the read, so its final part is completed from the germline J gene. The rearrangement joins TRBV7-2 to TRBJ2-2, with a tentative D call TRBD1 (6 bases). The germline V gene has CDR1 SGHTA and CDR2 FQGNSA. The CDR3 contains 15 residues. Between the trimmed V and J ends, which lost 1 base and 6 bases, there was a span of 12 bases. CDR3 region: CASSLVGGNPGELFF. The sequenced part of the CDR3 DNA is TGTGCCAGCAGCTTAGTAGGGGGTAACCCCGGGGAG.

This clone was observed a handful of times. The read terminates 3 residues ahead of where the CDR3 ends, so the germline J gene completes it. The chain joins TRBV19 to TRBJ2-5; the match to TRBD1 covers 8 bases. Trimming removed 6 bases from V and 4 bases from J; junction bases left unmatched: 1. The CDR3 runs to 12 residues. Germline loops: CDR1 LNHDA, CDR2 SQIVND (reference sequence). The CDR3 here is CASRGQGETQYF. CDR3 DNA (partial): TGTGCCAGTAGAGGACAGGGAGAGACC.

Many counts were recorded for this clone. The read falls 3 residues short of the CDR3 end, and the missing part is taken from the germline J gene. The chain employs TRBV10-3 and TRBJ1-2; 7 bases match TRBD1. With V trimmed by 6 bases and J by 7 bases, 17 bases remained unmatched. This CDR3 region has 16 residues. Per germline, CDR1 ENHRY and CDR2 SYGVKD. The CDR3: CAISDLGEGAFGGYTF. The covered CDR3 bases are TGTGCCATCAGCGATCTAGGGGAGGGGGCCTTCGGTGGC.

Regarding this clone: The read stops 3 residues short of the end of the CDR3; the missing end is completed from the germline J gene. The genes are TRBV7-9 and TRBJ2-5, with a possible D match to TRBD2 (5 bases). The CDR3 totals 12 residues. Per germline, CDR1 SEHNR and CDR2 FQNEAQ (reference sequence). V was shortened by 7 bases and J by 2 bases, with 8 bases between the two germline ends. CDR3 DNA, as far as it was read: TGTGCCAGCACCCCGGGGCAAGAGACC. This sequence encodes CASTPGQET. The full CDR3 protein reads CASTPGQETQYF.

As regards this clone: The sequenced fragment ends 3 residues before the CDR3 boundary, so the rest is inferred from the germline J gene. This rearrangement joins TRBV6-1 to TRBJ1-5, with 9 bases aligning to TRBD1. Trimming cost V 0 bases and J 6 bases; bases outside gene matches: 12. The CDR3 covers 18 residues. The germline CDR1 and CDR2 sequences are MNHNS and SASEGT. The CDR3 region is CASSEAQGQGVLGQPQHF. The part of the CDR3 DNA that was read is TGTGCCAGCAGTGAAGCCCAGGGACAGGGAGTTTTAGGTCAGCCC.

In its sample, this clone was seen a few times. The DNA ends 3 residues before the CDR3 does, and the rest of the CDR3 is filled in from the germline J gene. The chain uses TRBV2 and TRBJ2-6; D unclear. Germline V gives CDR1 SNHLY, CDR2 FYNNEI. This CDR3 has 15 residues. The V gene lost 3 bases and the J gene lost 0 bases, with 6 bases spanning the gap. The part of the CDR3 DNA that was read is TGTGCCAGCAGTGATGGGCGCTCTGGGGCCAACGTC. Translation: CASSDGRSGANV. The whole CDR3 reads CASSDGRSGANVLTF.

CDR3 in amino acids: CASMGLTNRVQPQHF. The DNA read from the CDR3 is TGTGCCAGTATGGGGTTAACAAACAGGGTTCAGCCC. The chain employs TRBV19 and TRBJ1-5; D is perhaps TRBD1 (6 bases). The CDR3 is cut off 3 residues early in the read; its end comes from the germline J gene. CDR3 length: 15 residues. Germline V CDR1 and CDR2: LNHDA, SQIVND (reference sequence). V lost 7 bases and J 6 bases, leaving 19 bases between the germline ends.

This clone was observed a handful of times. CDR3 sequence reads: CASSPPDRGYTEAFF. Incomplete CDR3 DNA: TGTGCCAGCTCACCTCCGGACAGGGGATACACTGAA. V is TRBV18 and J is TRBJ1-1; 9 bases are a match to TRBD1. The read halts 3 residues ahead of the CDR3 end, with the missing end drawn from the germline J gene. V shed 3 bases, J shed 3 bases, and the junction held 5 bases outside the gene matches. The CDR3 covers 15 residues. Germline CDR1 KGHSH, CDR2 LQKENI.

The CDR3 reads CASSPLAGRSYEQYF. The covered CDR3 bases are TGTGCCAGCAGCCCCCTAGCGGGGCGCTCCTACGAG. V and J are TRBV7-6 and TRBJ2-7; 9 bases are a match to TRBD2. The read gets to within 3 residues of the CDR3 end, and the germline J gene fills in the rest. The CDR3 consists of 15 residues. Germline V gene data show CDR1 as SGHVS and CDR2 as FNYEAQ. The V segment lost 5 bases and the J segment 0 bases; nucleotides outside the gene matches: 5.

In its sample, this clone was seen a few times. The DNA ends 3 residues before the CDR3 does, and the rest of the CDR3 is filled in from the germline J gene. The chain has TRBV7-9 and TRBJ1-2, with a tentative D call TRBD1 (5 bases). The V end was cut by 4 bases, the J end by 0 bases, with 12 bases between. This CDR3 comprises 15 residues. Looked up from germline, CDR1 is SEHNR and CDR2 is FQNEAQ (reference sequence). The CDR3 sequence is CASSWGGGSNYGYTF. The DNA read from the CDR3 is TGTGCCAGCAGCTGGGGGGGAGGGTCTAACTATGGC.